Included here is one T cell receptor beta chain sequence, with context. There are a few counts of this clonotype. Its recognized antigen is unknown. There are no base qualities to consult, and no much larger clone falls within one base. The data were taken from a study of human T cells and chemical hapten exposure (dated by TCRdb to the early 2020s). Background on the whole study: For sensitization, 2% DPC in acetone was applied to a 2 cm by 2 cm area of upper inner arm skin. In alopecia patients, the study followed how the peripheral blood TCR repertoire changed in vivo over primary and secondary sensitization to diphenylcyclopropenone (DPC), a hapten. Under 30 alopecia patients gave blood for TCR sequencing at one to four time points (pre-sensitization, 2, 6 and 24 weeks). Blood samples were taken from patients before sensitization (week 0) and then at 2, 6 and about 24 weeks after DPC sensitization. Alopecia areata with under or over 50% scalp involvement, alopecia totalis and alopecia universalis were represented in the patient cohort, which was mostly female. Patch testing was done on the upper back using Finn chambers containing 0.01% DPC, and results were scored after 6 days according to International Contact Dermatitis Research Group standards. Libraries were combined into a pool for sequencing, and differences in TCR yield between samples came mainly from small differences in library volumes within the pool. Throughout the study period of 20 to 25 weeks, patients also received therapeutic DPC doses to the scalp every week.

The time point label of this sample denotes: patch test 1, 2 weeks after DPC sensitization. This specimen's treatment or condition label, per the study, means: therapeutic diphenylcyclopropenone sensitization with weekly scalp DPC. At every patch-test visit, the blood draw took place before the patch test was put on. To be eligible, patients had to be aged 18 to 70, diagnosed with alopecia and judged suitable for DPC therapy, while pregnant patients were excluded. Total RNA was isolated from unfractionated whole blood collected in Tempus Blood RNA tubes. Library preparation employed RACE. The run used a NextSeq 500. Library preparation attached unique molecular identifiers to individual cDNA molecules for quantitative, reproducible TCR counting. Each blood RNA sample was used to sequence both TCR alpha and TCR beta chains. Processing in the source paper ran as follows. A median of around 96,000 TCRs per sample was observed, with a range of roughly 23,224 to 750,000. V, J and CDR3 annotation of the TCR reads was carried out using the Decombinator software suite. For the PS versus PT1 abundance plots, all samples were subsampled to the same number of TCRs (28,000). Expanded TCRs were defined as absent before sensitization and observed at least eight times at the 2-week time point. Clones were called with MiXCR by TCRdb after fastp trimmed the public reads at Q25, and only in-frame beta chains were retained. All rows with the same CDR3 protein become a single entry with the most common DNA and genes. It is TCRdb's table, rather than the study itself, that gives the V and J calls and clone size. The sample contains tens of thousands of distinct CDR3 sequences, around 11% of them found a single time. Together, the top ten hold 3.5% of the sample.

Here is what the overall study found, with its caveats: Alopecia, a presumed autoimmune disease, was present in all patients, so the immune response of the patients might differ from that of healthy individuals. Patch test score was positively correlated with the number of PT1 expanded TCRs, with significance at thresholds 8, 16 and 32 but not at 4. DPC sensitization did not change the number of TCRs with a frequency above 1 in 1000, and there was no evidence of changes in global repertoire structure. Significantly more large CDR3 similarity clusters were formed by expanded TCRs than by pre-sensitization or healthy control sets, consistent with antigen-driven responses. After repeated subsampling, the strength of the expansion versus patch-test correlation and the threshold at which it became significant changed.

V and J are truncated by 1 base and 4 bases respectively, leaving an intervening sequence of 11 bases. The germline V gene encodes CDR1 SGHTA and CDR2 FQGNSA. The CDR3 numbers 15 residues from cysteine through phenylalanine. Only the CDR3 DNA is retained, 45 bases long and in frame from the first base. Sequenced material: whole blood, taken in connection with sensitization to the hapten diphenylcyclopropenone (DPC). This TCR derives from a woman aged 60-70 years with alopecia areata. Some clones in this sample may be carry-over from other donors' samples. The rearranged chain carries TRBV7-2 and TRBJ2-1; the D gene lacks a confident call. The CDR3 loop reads CASSLVPSTYNEQFF. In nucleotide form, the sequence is TGTGCCAGCAGCTTAGTCCCGTCCACTTACAATGAGCAGTTCTTC.